This TCR beta chain was recorded in a study of blood T cell repertoires in COVID-19. Study information: Specimens from acute and convalescent COVID-19 originated in the United States, Italy and Spain.

In germline, CDR1 is ENHRY, CDR2 SYGVKD. Trimming took 4 bases from V and 0 from J; bases not matched to a gene: 6. The CDR3 contains 17 residues. Authors' methods: Researchers report that nucleated cell counts were estimated from reference gene primer amplification. The repertoire was sequenced with immunoSEQ multiplex PCR; TCRdb's copy has only in-frame clones and lacks some. Clone size and the V and J calls come from that table; the DNA yielded D and trimming. The data show about 240,000 clones, about 79% seen once. This TCR was recovered from a woman older than 75 with acute or convalescent COVID-19. The sequenced sample consisted of peripheral blood. The chain couples TRBV10-3 to TRBJ2-3, with 11 positions matching TRBD2. DNA of the CDR3: TGTGCCATCAGTGCGCTGACTAGCGGGATGAGCACAGATACGCAGTATTTT. Amino acids: CAISALTSGMSTDTQYF.